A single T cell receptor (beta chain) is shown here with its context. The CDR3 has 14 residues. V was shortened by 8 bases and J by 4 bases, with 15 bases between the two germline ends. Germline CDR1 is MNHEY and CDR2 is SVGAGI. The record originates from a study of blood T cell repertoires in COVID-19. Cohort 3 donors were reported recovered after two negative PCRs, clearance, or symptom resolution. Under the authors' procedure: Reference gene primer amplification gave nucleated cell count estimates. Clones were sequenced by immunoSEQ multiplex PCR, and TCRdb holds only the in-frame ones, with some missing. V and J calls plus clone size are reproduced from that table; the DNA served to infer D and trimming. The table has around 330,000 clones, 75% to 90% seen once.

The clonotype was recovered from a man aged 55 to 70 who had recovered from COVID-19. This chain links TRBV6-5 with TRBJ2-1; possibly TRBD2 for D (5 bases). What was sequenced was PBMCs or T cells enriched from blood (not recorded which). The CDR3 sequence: CASGIVLGYNEQFF. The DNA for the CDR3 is TGTGCCAGCGGCATAGTACTAGGGTACAATGAGCAGTTCTTC.